Presented here are 8 T cell receptor beta chains from one specimen sequenced in a study of blood T cells in healthy people across ages. The authors ran a second PCR of roughly 6 to 12 cycles using a sample-barcoded 5' primer and a J-beta primer mix. TCRdb reprocessed the 5' RACE reads with MiXCR, giving one entry per CDR3 protein. Found here are 950,000 to 1,200,000 distinct CDR3 sequences, less than 45% of them singletons; the top ten hold less than 15%. Sequencing was performed on blood. These receptors were obtained from a man aged 18-30 years in good health.

The chain links TRBV20-1 to TRBJ2-1; TRBD1 matches 8 bases. Matching the DNA end better, TRBJ2-7 makes the J call doubtful. Germline V gene data show CDR1 as DFQATT and CDR2 as SNEGSKA (reference sequence). This CDR3 is 14 amino acids long. The chain's CDR3 is CSAKTGESYNEQYF. The CDR3 DNA sequence: TGCAGTGCTAAGACAGGGGAATCCTACAATGAGCAGTACTTC.

The CDR3 coding sequence is TGTGCCATCAGTGAAATGGGTAGCACAGATACGCAGTATTTT. This translates into CAISEMGSTDTQYF. V and J are TRBV10-3 and TRBJ2-3; no clear D. The CDR3 totals 14 residues. V dropped 3 bases and J dropped 0 bases, with 7 bases sitting between them. The V gene's germline CDR1 is ENHRY and CDR2 SYGVKD.

This clonotype was seen at least ten times. J is TRBJ1-5 and V is TRBV12-3 or TRBV12-4; no clear D gene. V was pared by 5 bases and J by 7 bases, with 6 bases between. There are 11 residues in the CDR3. CDR3 bases: TGTGCCAGCAGTCGGGGACAGCCCCAGCATTTT. It codes for CASSRGQPQHF.

This clonotype was counted between two and nine times. The J gene is TRBJ2-3, the V gene TRBV9; 9 bases match TRBD2. With V trimmed by 0 bases and J by 6 bases, 8 bases remained unmatched. Germline CDR1 SGDLS, CDR2 YYNGEE. This CDR3 spans 16 amino acids. CDR3 in DNA: TGTGCCAGCAGCGTAGGGCGTAGCGGGGGTCAGGATACGCAGTATTTT. Translating gives CASSVGRSGGQDTQYF.

The chain uses TRBV14 and TRBJ1-2; D not certain. The CDR3 is 14 amino acids. The V and J ends lost 3 bases and 2 bases respectively, with 10 bases between them. CDR1 and CDR2 (germline): SGHDN, FVKESK. CDR3 amino acids: CASSHSAENYGYTF. In nucleotides, the CDR3 is TGTGCCAGCAGCCATTCAGCGGAGAACTATGGCTACACCTTC.

The rearrangement links TRBV4-1 to TRBJ2-1, with a weak D call TRBD2 (6 bases). The length of the CDR3 is 16 residues. In germline, CDR1 is MGHRA, CDR2 YSYEKL. Trimming pared 1 base from V and 0 bases from J, leaving 10 bases between. The CDR3 protein is CASSQGGGVSYNEQFF. The CDR3 DNA reads as TGCGCCAGCAGCCAAGGTGGAGGGGTCTCCTACAATGAGCAGTTCTTC.

This clonotype occurred many times. The chain has TRBV5-1 and TRBJ1-2; D is possibly TRBD1 (5 bases). The germline gives CDR1 SGHRS, CDR2 YFSETQ. Trimming took off 0 bases at V and 5 bases at J, with 23 bases between the two ends. CDR3 length: 18 amino acids. Written as DNA, the CDR3 is TGCGCCAGCAGCTTGGAGATACCGGGACGGCCAACTGGATATGGCTACACCTTC. Translating gives CASSLEIPGRPTGYGYTF.

This clonotype is a singleton in its sample. This chain links TRBV6-5 with TRBJ2-2; D is uncertain. Germline V gene sequence: CDR1 MNHEY, CDR2 SVGAGI. With 6 bases removed from V and 4 bases from J, the gap between germline ends came to 12 bases. The CDR3 is 14 residues long. In DNA form, the CDR3 reads TGTGCCAGCAGAGAGGAAAGGAGCACCGGGGAGCTGTTTTTT. This translates into CASREERSTGELFF.